Detailed here is one T cell receptor beta chain. This sample was included in a study of blood T cell repertoires in COVID-19. Study-level background: Sites in the United States, Italy and Spain provided acute and convalescent COVID-19 samples.

The V gene end was trimmed by 3 bases and the J gene end by 2 bases; junction bases not matched to a gene: 6. The CDR3 length is 15 residues. Looked up from germline, CDR1 is LNHDA and CDR2 is SQIVND (reference sequence). In the authors' workflow: For nucleated cells, counts were estimated from reference gene primer amplification. The assay was immunoSEQ multiplex PCR, and TCRdb's table has in-frame clones only and misses some. V, J and clone size reflect that table, while D and trimming were determined from the DNA. The data contain under 60,000 clones, 75% to 95% of them singletons. Sequencing input: peripheral blood. The chain employs TRBV19 and TRBJ2-7, with TRBD2 identical over 8 bases. This TCR was sampled from a man aged 45-65 years with active COVID-19. The CDR3 nucleotides read TGTGCCAGTAGTATGTCGGCGGGAGGAGCCTACGAGCAGTACTTC. As protein: CASSMSAGGAYEQYF.